The present entry profiles one T cell receptor beta chain with its context. Original analysis: Reference gene primers were amplified, and this amplification served to estimate nucleated cell counts. The repertoire was sequenced with immunoSEQ multiplex PCR; TCRdb's copy has only in-frame clones and lacks some. Clone size and the V and J calls come from that table; the DNA yielded D and trimming. Of 140,000 to 150,000 clones in the sample, more than 75% were seen once. This sample stems from a study of blood T cell repertoires in COVID-19. Study in general: There were acute and convalescent COVID-19 samples, and they came from the United States, Italy and Spain.

The germline CDR1 and CDR2 sequences are SGHRS and YFSETQ. V lost 1 base and J lost 2; bases outside the gene matches: 6. The CDR3 sequence is 15 residues long. Participant reports of clinical history set cohort assignment. Two negative PCRs, clearance, or symptom resolution had been documented for recovered Cohort 3 donors. V usage is TRBV5-1 and J usage is TRBJ2-7, with 7 bases fitting TRBD1. The origin of this receptor is a woman aged 45-65 years who had recovered from COVID-19. The source material was PBMCs or T cells enriched from blood (not recorded which). The CDR3 coding sequence is TGCGCCAGCAGCTTGACAGGGGACCTGGCCTACGAGCAGTACTTC. It yields the protein CASSLTGDLAYEQYF. Drawing the rest from reference TRBV5-1 and TRBJ2-7, the complete variable domain is KAGVTQTPRYLIKTRGQQVTLSCSPISGHRSVSWYQQTPGQGLQFLFEYFSETQRNKGNFPGRFSGRQFSNSRSEMNVSTLELGDSALYLCASSLTGDLAYEQYFGPGTRLTVT.